These 7 T cell receptor beta chains originate from one sample sequenced in a study of blood T cell repertoires in COVID-19. The repertoire was sequenced with immunoSEQ multiplex PCR; TCRdb's copy has only in-frame clones and lacks some. The repertoire holds tens of thousands of clones, with around 82% as singletons. The specimen sequenced was peripheral blood. Source of these receptors: a man aged 35 to 55 with acute or convalescent COVID-19.

The V gene is TRBV19, the J gene TRBJ1-2; D remains ambiguous. The CDR3 totals 12 residues. CDR1 is LNHDA, CDR2 SQIVND, per germline (reference sequence). Deletions cut 6 bases from V and 4 bases from J, with 9 bases between. CDR3 amino acids: CASSLRAYGYTF. The CDR3 region has the DNA TGTGCCAGTAGCCTTCGAGCCTATGGCTACACCTTC.

This sequence joins TRBV15 and TRBJ2-4, with D possibly being TRBD1 (5 bases). In germline, CDR1 is LNHNV, CDR2 YYDKDF (reference sequence). Deletions cut 0 bases from V and 7 bases from J, with 13 bases between. The CDR3 sequence is 15 residues long. The CDR3 DNA follows: TGTGCCACCAGCAGAGATCAAGGGGCTGGGAACATTCAGTACTTC. This codes for CATSRDQGAGNIQYF.

The chain employs TRBV19 and TRBJ1-5, with TRBD1 matching 7 bases. V lost 9 bases, J lost 3 bases, and 5 bases stayed unmatched. The CDR3 length is 13 residues. Looked up from germline, CDR1 is LNHDA and CDR2 is SQIVND (reference sequence). CDR3 sequence reads: CASTDRANQPQHF. DNA of the CDR3: TGTGCCAGCACTGACAGGGCCAATCAGCCCCAGCATTTT.

The V and J genes are TRBV2 and TRBJ1-5; 10 positions agree with TRBD1. Germline assignment: CDR1 SNHLY and CDR2 FYNNEI. V gave up 5 bases and J gave up 2 bases; unmatched junction bases: 9. The CDR3 length is 17 residues. CDR3 sequence (DNA): TGTGCCAGCAGTCCGGGACAGGGGTCGTTCGGCAATCAGCCCCAGCATTTT. This translates into CASSPGQGSFGNQPQHF.

This clone was recorded once. J is TRBJ1-5 and V is TRBV6-5; 9 bases fit TRBD1. Trimming removed 6 bases from V and 5 bases from J; junction bases left unmatched: 8. The CDR3 consists of 15 residues. The germline V gene has CDR1 MNHEY and CDR2 SVGAGI. The CDR3 DNA follows: TGTGCCAGCAGCGCGGACAGGGGCAGTGATCAGCCCCAGCATTTT. Its protein product is CASSADRGSDQPQHF.

CDR3 bases: TGTGCCAGCAGTTTGACCGGGGGGGCCAACTATGGCTACACCTTC. It is translated as CASSLTGGANYGYTF. The chain joins TRBV7-8 to TRBJ1-2, with D possibly being TRBD1 (6 bases). The V gene's germline CDR1 is SGHVS and CDR2 FQNEAQ. The V gene lost 6 bases and the J gene lost 2 bases, with 16 bases spanning the gap. CDR3 length equals 15 residues. Supplemented by reference TRBV7-8 and TRBJ1-2, the full variable domain reads GAGVSQSPRYKVAKRGQDVALRCDPISGHVSLFWYQQALGQGPEFLTYFQNEAQLDKSGLPSDRFFAERPEGSVSTLKIQRTQQEDSAVYLCASSLTGGANYGYTFGSGTRLTVV.

This chain connects TRBV5-6 to TRBJ1-1; perhaps TRBD1 as D (5 bases). With 5 bases removed from V and 0 bases from J, the gap between germline ends came to 17 bases. The length of the CDR3 is 16 residues. CDR1 is SGHDT, CDR2 YYEEEE, per germline. This CDR3 reads CASSPTRANMNTEAFF. CDR3 in DNA: TGTGCCAGCAGTCCCACCAGGGCGAACATGAACACTGAAGCTTTCTTT.